Below are 3 T cell receptor beta chains sequenced from a single sample in a study of prognosis after radiotherapy for stage I lung cancer. Two rounds of multiplex PCR amplified TCR beta CDR3 from genomic DNA. Specific primers for each TRBV and TRBJ gene were what first-round PCR used. Via MiXCR, TCRdb re-called the multiplex PCR reads, giving one row per CDR3 protein. This table holds 30,000 to 40,000 distinct CDR3 sequences, under 40% found once. Sequences were derived from PBMCs, sampled before or after stereotactic body radiation therapy (not recorded which). These receptors came from a donor over 45 with non-small cell lung cancer.

This chain links TRBV6-2 or TRBV6-3 with TRBJ2-7; perhaps D is TRBD1 or TRBD2 (6 bases each). V lost 7 bases and J lost 1, with 23 bases in between. Per germline, CDR1 MNHEY and CDR2 SVGEGT. This CDR3 spans 17 amino acids. The DNA of the CDR3 is TGTGCCAGCATGAGGGGAAAGGGGGGCTCCAGATCCTACGAGCAGTACTTC. Encoded protein: CASMRGKGGSRSYEQYF.

The chain uses TRBV27 and TRBJ1-6, with D possibly matching TRBD1 (5 bases). CDR1 and CDR2 from the germline V gene are MNHEY and SMNVEV (reference sequence). Trimming removed 2 bases from V and 2 bases from J, with 10 bases in between. The CDR3 covers 16 residues. The CDR3 bases are TGTGCCAGCAGTTTAAGGGACCGAACCTATAATTCACCCCTCCACTTT. Translating it yields CASSLRDRTYNSPLHF.

The CDR3 sequence is CASSPGGRSSYNSPLHF. The CDR3 DNA reads as TGTGCCAGCAGCCCGGGAGGCAGGAGCTCCTATAATTCACCCCTCCACTTT. The J gene is TRBJ1-6, the V gene TRBV5-6, with D hard to call. Trimming removed 4 bases at V and 0 bases at J, with 14 bases between. The CDR3 contains 17 residues. Germline-derived CDR1 and CDR2 are SGHDT and YYEEEE.